The 21 T cell receptor beta chains presented below share a single source sample, sequenced in a study of cytomegalovirus exposure and HLA in healthy donors (TCRdb year 2017). Library preparation used the immunoSEQ multiplex PCR assay. The multiplex PCR relied on a mix of 60 forward primers for TCR Vbeta segments and 13 reverse primers for TCR Jbeta segments. Sourced from immuneACCESS, this table was stored by TCRdb with only in-frame sequences that have V and J called. A share of the clones is absent; for the studies checked, an unresolved V gene accounts for under half, and the remainder has no known explanation. The sample profile shows roughly 200,000 clones; 77% of them were found once. The ten biggest clones cover roughly 2.5% of the sample. The sample consisted of PBMCs. The receptor set was obtained from a woman between 55 and 75 years old in good health and CMV-seropositive.

The gene calls are TRBV5-6 and TRBJ1-2, with D possibly matching TRBD1 (5 bases). Trimming cost V 0 bases and J 4 bases, with 10 bases left between them. The germline CDR1 and CDR2 sequences are SGHDT and YYEEEE. CDR3 length: 14 amino acids. CDR3 sequence (DNA): TGTGCCAGCAGCTTGGAGGGAGGGACCTATGGCTACACCTTC. Amino acid sequence: CASSLEGGTYGYTF.

This clone has more than one count but fewer than ten. The chain joins TRBV21-1 to TRBJ2-7; the table calls TRBD1, which could not be checked here. TRBV21-1 is annotated as a pseudogene. The CDR3 is 13 residues long. The CDR3 region has the DNA TGTGCCAGCAGCAAAGTCGACAACTACGAGCAGTACTTC. The encoded protein is CASSKVDNYEQYF.

A note on this clone: Relative to the germline gene, one junction end is altered; a read error may explain this. V is TRBV6-1 and J is TRBJ1-3; unclear D gene. The CDR3 consists of 16 residues. Germline V lookup: CDR1 MNHNS, CDR2 SASEGT. For the CDR3, the DNA is TGTGCCAGCAGTGAAGTCGTCATTCGCTCTGGAGACACCATATATTTT. As protein: CASSEVVIRSGDTIYF.

This clone appeared once. The chain recombines TRBV7-9 with TRBJ1-2, with 7 bases lining up with TRBD1. Unmatched junction bases numbered 3, after V lost 2 bases and J lost 6 bases. Germline loops: CDR1 SEHNR, CDR2 FQNEAQ (reference sequence). This CDR3 has 13 residues. CDR3 amino acids: CASSLSTGDGYTF. CDR3 in DNA: TGTGCCAGCAGCTTAAGTACAGGGGATGGCTACACCTTC.

This clone was observed once. The genes are TRBV11-3 and TRBJ2-3; D remains unclear. The CDR3 has 13 residues. Germline V gene lookup returns CDR1 SGHNT and CDR2 YENEEA. The V end was cut by 1 base, the J end by 6 bases, with 8 bases between. CDR3 nucleotides: TGTGCCAGCAGCTTAGCACTCGGGGATACGCAGTATTTT. Translation gives CASSLALGDTQYF.

The genes are TRBV6-6 and TRBJ1-2, with 7 bases matching TRBD1. The CDR3 extends over 15 amino acids. In germline, CDR1 is MNHNY, CDR2 SVGAGI (reference sequence). J gave up 4 bases and V 5 bases, and 10 bases lay outside the gene matches. CDR3 nucleotide sequence: TGTGCCAGCAGTACGGACAGGATTACTCTCTATGGCTACACCTTC. It yields the protein CASSTDRITLYGYTF.

The count of this clone is one. The chain uses TRBV19 and TRBJ1-1; maybe TRBD1 (6 bases). This CDR3 spans 13 amino acids. The V gene lost 5 bases and the J gene lost 3 bases, with 10 bases spanning the gap. Germline V CDR1 and CDR2: LNHDA, SQIVND (reference sequence). This CDR3 is CASSGRGYTEAFF. The CDR3 DNA reads TGTGCCAGTAGTGGCAGGGGATACACTGAAGCTTTCTTT.

The chain joins TRBV18 to TRBJ1-5, with TRBD1 as a possible D gene (5 bases). Germline CDR1 KGHSH, CDR2 LQKENI. CDR3 length: 15 amino acids. V was pared by 3 bases and J by 9 bases, with 18 bases between. CDR3 in DNA: TGTGCCAGCTCACCCCCCGGGGGACTTTGGGGGCCCCAGCATTTT. Translating it yields CASSPPGGLWGPQHF.

The chain recombines TRBV9 with TRBJ2-7; TRBD1 matches 8 bases. The CDR3 runs 14 residues. V shed 2 bases and J 4 bases; nucleotides not matched to a gene: 5. Germline CDR1 SGDLS, CDR2 YYNGEE. The DNA for the CDR3 is TGTGCCAGCAGCGTTGGGACAGGAAATTACGAGCAGTACTTC. Its protein product is CASSVGTGNYEQYF.

In its sample, this clone was seen once. CDR3 bases: TGTGCCAGCAGCTACCGAACTAGCGGGAGTAGGGATGAGCAGTTCTTC. Residues: CASSYRTSGSRDEQFF. The J gene is TRBJ2-1, the V gene TRBV7-8, with 11 bases aligning to TRBD2. The CDR3 extends over 16 amino acids. Germline CDR1 SGHVS, CDR2 FQNEAQ. Trimming removed 4 bases from V and 8 bases from J; junction bases left unmatched: 10.

The chain uses TRBV11-2 and TRBJ2-1; no definite D call. Germline V lookup: CDR1 SGHAT, CDR2 FQNNGV. The V end was cut by 1 base, the J end by 6 bases, with 4 bases between. CDR3 length equals 12 residues. The CDR3 is CASSLVGNEQFF. In DNA, the CDR3 is TGTGCCAGCAGCTTAGTCGGCAATGAGCAGTTCTTC.

The chain couples TRBV5-3 to TRBJ1-3; D unclear. TRBV5-3 is an open reading frame whose function is uncertain. CDR3 length: 14 residues. CDR3 DNA: TGTGCTCGCGGGCTGGTTAGCTCTGGAAACACCATATATTTT. Translating gives CARGLVSSGNTIYF.

The gene calls are TRBV6-6 and TRBJ1-5; D remains ambiguous. Germline V gives CDR1 MNHNY, CDR2 SVGAGI (reference sequence). Trimming removed 10 bases at V and 0 bases at J, with 10 bases between. The CDR3 sequence is 13 residues long. The CDR3 is CATRRDSNQPQHF. DNA of the CDR3: TGTGCCACCAGGCGGGATAGCAATCAGCCCCAGCATTTT.

The genes are TRBV9 and TRBJ2-5; D is perhaps TRBD2 (6 bases). Germline CDR1 and CDR2: SGDLS and YYNGEE. The CDR3 sequence is 14 residues long. V was clipped by 3 bases and J by 9 bases, with 18 bases between them. DNA for the CDR3: TGTGCCAGCAGCGCCCAATCCGGGACTCCCTCCCAGTACTTC. Amino acids: CASSAQSGTPSQYF.

J is TRBJ2-5 and V is TRBV7-2, with D possibly being TRBD2 (6 bases). V gave up 3 bases and J gave up 5 bases, with 13 bases separating them. Germline CDR1 is SGHTA and CDR2 is FQGNSA. The CDR3 contains 14 residues. The CDR3 DNA follows: TGTGCCAGCAGCTTCGGGCAGCGGGTCGAGACCCAGTACTTC. Residues: CASSFGQRVETQYF.

The chain recombines TRBV18 with TRBJ2-1, with 13 bases matching TRBD2. The CDR3 extends over 15 amino acids. Unmatched junction bases numbered 2, after V lost 0 bases and J lost 9 bases. CDR1 and CDR2 (germline): KGHSH, LQKENI. DNA for the CDR3: TGTGCCAGCTCACCACCGGGACTAGCGGGATTTGAGCAGTTCTTC. The encoded protein is CASSPPGLAGFEQFF.

This rearrangement joins TRBV4-3 to TRBJ1-1, with D maybe TRBD1 (5 bases). Germline V gene data show CDR1 as LGHNA and CDR2 as YSLEER. This CDR3 is built from 17 residues. Between the trimmed V and J ends, which lost 4 bases and 8 bases, there was a span of 26 bases. The CDR3 here is CASSPQPSHGHFGEAFF. The CDR3 DNA reads TGCGCCAGCAGCCCCCAACCCTCCCACGGACACTTTGGCGAAGCTTTCTTT.

The chain carries TRBV27 and TRBJ1-2; maybe TRBD1 (6 bases). The V end was cut by 4 bases, the J end by 7 bases, with 19 bases between. CDR1 is MNHEY, CDR2 SMNVEV, per germline (reference sequence). The CDR3 contains 15 residues. The CDR3 here is CASSSFDRIGLGYTF. The CDR3 nucleotides are TGTGCCAGCAGTTCTTTTGACAGGATCGGTCTTGGCTACACCTTC.

V gene TRBV7-9 combines with J gene TRBJ2-5; 7 positions match TRBD1. V shed 5 bases and J 1 base; nucleotides not matched to a gene: 7. Germline loops: CDR1 SEHNR, CDR2 FQNEAQ (reference sequence). The CDR3 is made up of 15 amino acids. CDR3 in DNA: TGTGCCAGCAGCACAGGATGGACAGGCCAAGAGACCCAGTACTTC. It encodes CASSTGWTGQETQYF.

A single count supports this clone. The chain employs TRBV10-3 and TRBJ2-1; TRBD2 is a possible D gene (5 bases). The V end lost 4 bases, the J end lost 0 bases, and 10 bases lay between the germline ends. CDR1 and CDR2 (germline): ENHRY, SYGVKD. The CDR3 is made up of 15 amino acids. The CDR3 protein is CAISAWESSYNEQFF. CDR3 in DNA: TGTGCCATCAGTGCATGGGAGAGCTCCTACAATGAGCAGTTCTTC.

The chain has TRBV5-8 and TRBJ2-5, with D tentatively TRBD1 (5 bases). The CDR3 runs 13 residues. The V end was cut by 6 bases, the J end by 4 bases, with 13 bases between. CDR1 SGHTS and CDR2 YDEGEE come from the germline V gene. Written as DNA, the CDR3 is TGTGCCAGCACTATTTCCGACAGAGAGACCCAGTACTTC. It translates to CASTISDRETQYF.